Presented here are 4 T cell receptor beta chains from one specimen sequenced in a study of T-cell reconstitution after alpha-beta-depleted transplantation in children (dated by TCRdb to the mid-2010s). Taken with the paper, the label for treatment or condition translates to: allogeneic hematopoietic cell transplantation with graft depleted of TCRalphabeta T cells and CD19 B cells. Libraries were made using PCR. Sequencing instrument: Illumina HiSeq 2500. TCR libraries were prepared with molecular barcoding, using unique molecular identifiers to normalize TCRbeta repertoire quantification. Through fastp at Q25 and MiXCR, TCRdb rebuilt clones from the public reads, retaining in-frame beta chains. Every entry covers one CDR3 protein and lists the most common genes and DNA from its rows. Within this sample are roughly 670,000 distinct CDR3 sequences, with roughly 14% of them counted one time only. Of the sample, approximately 0.8% falls within the top ten clones.

The sample here was PBMCs, taken before TCRalphabeta/CD19-depleted stem cell transplant. The origin of the receptors is a girl aged 2-10 years with congenital amegakaryocytic thrombocytopenia, due to receive a stem cell transplant.

The V and J genes are TRBV5-5 and TRBJ1-1, with D tentatively TRBD1 (6 bases). V was clipped by 2 bases and J by 3 bases, with 17 bases between them. The germline gives CDR1 SGHKS, CDR2 YYEKEE (reference sequence). The CDR3 has 16 residues. The CDR3 sequence: CASSFLLLGADTEAFF. DNA for the CDR3: TGTGCCAGCAGCTTTCTCCTGTTGGGGGCGGACACTGAAGCTTTCTTT.

The rearrangement links TRBV9 to TRBJ1-5; the D is unclear. V dropped 3 bases and J dropped 5 bases, with 9 bases sitting between them. The CDR3 has 13 residues. CDR1 and CDR2 (germline): SGDLS, YYNGEE. CDR3 amino acids: CASSASLDQPQHF. DNA of the CDR3: TGTGCCAGCAGCGCCTCGTTGGATCAGCCCCAGCATTTT.

This clonotype has ten or more counts. V usage is TRBV6-1 and J usage is TRBJ1-1; D possibly corresponds to TRBD1 (5 bases). Germline CDR1 reads MNHNS; CDR2 reads SASEGT. The CDR3 extends over 15 amino acids. V was trimmed by 6 bases and J by 0 bases, leaving 14 bases between them. CDR3 nucleotide sequence: TGTGCCAGCAGGCCTTCAGGGCTCATGAACACTGAAGCTTTCTTT. It yields the protein CASRPSGLMNTEAFF.

This clonotype was observed a few times. The V gene is TRBV7-2, the J gene TRBJ2-1; 12 bases match TRBD2. In germline, CDR1 is SGHTA, CDR2 FQGNSA. CDR3 length equals 17 residues. After removal of 2 bases from V and 7 bases from J, the junction contained 9 bases not matched to a gene. The chain's CDR3 is CASSLKRRTSGVNEQFF. In DNA form, the CDR3 reads TGTGCCAGCAGCTTAAAGAGGAGGACTAGCGGGGTAAATGAGCAGTTCTTC.